This passage covers 30 T cell receptor beta chains from one sample sequenced in a study of T cells in localized non-small cell lung cancer. The table came from immunoSEQ multiplex PCR; TCRdb's copy has only in-frame clones and leaves some out. The sample has around 40,000 clones, 75% to 85% seen once. Sequencing used PBMCs, obtained before any cancer treatment. Receptors were obtained from a man aged 40-75 years with stage II lung adenocarcinoma.

The chain uses TRBV5-5 and TRBJ2-7; D is undetermined. Germline V gives CDR1 SGHKS, CDR2 YYEKEE (reference sequence). Trimming took 1 base from V and 7 from J, leaving 12 bases between them. The CDR3 consists of 13 residues. The CDR3 sequence: CASSLTGSWEQYF. The DNA of the CDR3 is TGTGCCAGCAGCTTGACGGGCTCCTGGGAGCAGTACTTC.

The V gene is TRBV2, the J gene TRBJ2-1; TRBD1 matches 12 bases. J gave up 7 bases and V 4 bases, and 8 bases lay outside the gene matches. Germline CDR1 SNHLY, CDR2 FYNNEI. The CDR3 extends over 16 amino acids. CDR3 residues: CASSVGGQGAGNEQFF. The CDR3 DNA follows: TGTGCCAGCAGTGTAGGGGGACAGGGGGCGGGTAATGAGCAGTTCTTC.

This chain joins TRBV2 and TRBJ2-3; D is unresolved. Germline V lookup: CDR1 SNHLY, CDR2 FYNNEI. Trimming took off 11 bases at V and 2 bases at J, with 14 bases between the two ends. This CDR3 contains 13 residues. This CDR3 is CACSGPTTDTQYF. The CDR3 nucleotides are TGTGCCTGCTCCGGTCCAACCACAGATACGCAGTATTTT.

The chain is built from TRBV12-5 and TRBJ2-7; tentatively, D is TRBD1 (7 bases). This CDR3 has 15 residues. Looked up from germline, CDR1 is LGHNT and CDR2 is FRNRAP. V lost 4 bases to trimming and J lost 1 base, with 14 bases between them. The CDR3 loop reads CASGYGAGGSYEQYF. CDR3 nucleotide sequence: TGTGCTAGTGGTTATGGGGCAGGGGGGTCCTACGAGCAGTACTTC.

The chain couples TRBV30 to TRBJ2-2; the match to TRBD1 covers 7 bases. Germline values: CDR1 GTSNPN, CDR2 SVGIG (reference sequence). V lost 3 bases to trimming and J lost 6 bases; unmatched junction nucleotides: 4. CDR3 length: 13 residues. As DNA, the CDR3 is TGTGCCTGGAGGGACAGGTGGCCCGGGGAGCTGTTTTTT. Translating it yields CAWRDRWPGELFF.

This clone was observed a single time. This chain uses TRBV10-3 with TRBJ2-6; possibly TRBD1 for D (5 bases). CDR3 length equals 16 residues. Germline V gives CDR1 ENHRY, CDR2 SYGVKD. V lost 7 bases and J lost 0, with 13 bases in between. In DNA form, the CDR3 reads TGTGCCATCAATCCAGGGCCCTACTCTGGGGCCAACGTCCTGACTTTC. This encodes CAINPGPYSGANVLTF.

V usage is TRBV4-1 and J usage is TRBJ2-7; 14 nucleotides match TRBD2. CDR3 size: 16 residues. Germline trimming cut 0 bases from V and 3 bases from J; bases unmatched to any gene: 1. From germline, CDR1 is MGHRA and CDR2 YSYEKL. The CDR3 DNA reads as TGCGCCAGCAGCCAAGAGGGGACTAGCGGGAGCTACGAGCAGTACTTC. Protein sequence: CASSQEGTSGSYEQYF.

The chain carries TRBV10-1 and TRBJ2-5, with 14 bases fitting TRBD2. V was pared by 6 bases and J by 4 bases, with 10 bases of the junction left unmatched. CDR1 WNHNN and CDR2 SYGVQD come from the germline V gene (reference sequence). This CDR3 comprises 17 residues. The CDR3: CASSPTTSGGAGETQYF. CDR3 nucleotides: TGCGCCAGCAGCCCCACGACTAGCGGGGGGGCGGGAGAGACCCAGTACTTC.

The chain recombines TRBV4-2 with TRBJ2-4, with D perhaps TRBD1 (5 bases). V was shortened by 0 bases and J by 6 bases, with 15 bases between the two germline ends. CDR3 length: 16 residues. Germline assignment: CDR1 LGHNA and CDR2 YNFKEQ. CDR3 amino acids: CASSQDIGVRSNIQYF. The CDR3 DNA is TGTGCCAGCAGCCAAGATATAGGGGTACGATCAAACATTCAGTACTTC.

V and J are TRBV2 and TRBJ2-3, with 10 bases identical to TRBD2. The CDR3 has 17 amino acids. V shed 4 bases and J 2 bases; nucleotides not matched to a gene: 9. Germline V gene data show CDR1 as SNHLY and CDR2 as FYNNEI. The CDR3 here is CASSVGKRGGPTDTQYF. The CDR3, as DNA: TGTGCCAGCAGTGTTGGGAAGCGGGGGGGCCCCACAGATACGCAGTATTTT.

The chain has TRBV7-2 and TRBJ2-5, with TRBD1 identical over 8 bases. The germline V gene has CDR1 SGHTA and CDR2 FQGNSA. The CDR3 extends over 16 amino acids. V lost 5 bases to trimming and J lost 2 bases; unmatched junction nucleotides: 10. The CDR3 region has the DNA TGTGCCAGCAGCCTTCGGGACAGGAGATTACAAGAGACCCAGTACTTC. Its protein product is CASSLRDRRLQETQYF.

The chain uses TRBV11-3 and TRBJ2-3, with TRBD2 identical over 9 bases. The CDR3 sequence is 16 residues long. Per germline, CDR1 SGHNT and CDR2 YENEEA. The J segment lost 4 bases and the V segment lost 3 bases, leaving 8 bases of the junction unmatched. The CDR3 DNA reads TGTGCCAGCAGCTTTAGGAGCGGGGGGCCCGCAGATACGCAGTATTTT. This codes for CASSFRSGGPADTQYF.

The rearrangement joins TRBV6-1 to TRBJ2-3; D ambiguous. Germline V lookup: CDR1 MNHNS, CDR2 SASEGT. This CDR3 is 15 amino acids long. The V end lost 3 bases, the J end lost 0 bases, and 10 bases lay between the germline ends. CDR3 residues: CASSDDTKSTDTQYF. The DNA of the CDR3 is TGTGCCAGCAGTGACGACACCAAAAGCACAGATACGCAGTATTTT.

This clone was seen just once. The chain is built from TRBV6-5 and TRBJ1-5; D unresolved. The CDR3 runs to 15 residues. Trimming took off 3 bases at V and 7 bases at J, with 16 bases between the two ends. Per the germline V gene, CDR1 is MNHEY and CDR2 is SVGAGI. The DNA of the CDR3 is TGTGCCAGCAGTTATGATGTGGAAGGAAAGCAGCCCCAGCATTTT. This codes for CASSYDVEGKQPQHF.

The chain recombines TRBV27 with TRBJ1-4; tentatively, D is TRBD1 (5 bases). Germline V gene data show CDR1 as MNHEY and CDR2 as SMNVEV (reference sequence). The CDR3 consists of 14 residues. V lost 5 bases to trimming and J lost 5 bases, with 12 bases between them. CDR3: CASSLQGENEKLFF. The CDR3 DNA is TGTGCCAGCAGTCTCCAGGGAGAGAATGAAAAACTGTTTTTT.

This clone appeared once. This chain links TRBV6-5 with TRBJ1-3, with D hard to call. Germline CDR1 and CDR2: MNHEY and SVGAGI. The CDR3 spans 14 residues. The germline V and J ends were trimmed by 6 bases and 1 base, with 10 bases remaining between them. For the CDR3, the DNA is TGTGCCAGCAGCCCCGCCAATTCTGGAAACACCATATATTTT. This encodes CASSPANSGNTIYF.

The J gene is TRBJ2-7, the V gene TRBV2; D remains ambiguous. CDR1 is SNHLY and CDR2 is FYNNEI in the germline V gene. There are 10 residues in the CDR3. The V end lost 5 bases, the J end lost 1 base, and 0 bases lay between the germline ends. The CDR3 region is CASSSYEQYF. In DNA, the CDR3 is TGTGCCAGCAGTTCCTACGAGCAGTACTTC.

V gene TRBV5-4 combines with J gene TRBJ1-2; the D gene is possibly TRBD1 (5 bases). In germline, CDR1 is SGHNT, CDR2 YYREEE (reference sequence). This CDR3 comprises 15 residues. V was trimmed by 0 bases and J by 4 bases, leaving 13 bases between them. In DNA, the CDR3 is TGTGCCAGCAGCTTGGAGCAGGGACTATCCTATGGCTACACCTTC. It translates to CASSLEQGLSYGYTF.

The rearrangement uses TRBV28 and TRBJ2-5; D possibly uses TRBD1 or TRBD2 (5 bases each). The CDR3 loop spans 13 amino acids. Deletions cut 4 bases from V and 2 bases from J, with 8 bases between. Germline V lookup: CDR1 MDHEN, CDR2 SYDVKM. The CDR3 reads CASSSGRQETQYF. In DNA, the CDR3 is TGTGCCAGCAGTTCGGGACGGCAAGAGACCCAGTACTTC.

V and J are TRBV11-2 and TRBJ1-4, with 8 bases fitting TRBD1. Trimming at V came to 1 base and at J to 4 bases, leaving 5 bases not matched to a gene. The germline gives CDR1 SGHAT, CDR2 FQNNGV. The CDR3 spans 16 residues. DNA for the CDR3: TGTGCCAGCAGCTTAGGGGACAGGCTTGGTAATGAAAAACTGTTTTTT. This translates into CASSLGDRLGNEKLFF.

The rearrangement uses TRBV9 and TRBJ2-1, with TRBD2 matching over 13 bases. The CDR3 spans 18 residues. V lost 4 bases, J lost 0 bases, and 7 bases stayed unmatched. Germline CDR1 and CDR2: SGDLS and YYNGEE. The CDR3 bases are TGTGCCAGCAGCCTGGGACTAGCGGGGCAAACCTCCTACAATGAGCAGTTCTTC. Its translation: CASSLGLAGQTSYNEQFF.

The CDR3 DNA reads as TGCGCCAGCTCCCGGGGGCAACCGACCGATTCCTACGAGCAGTACTTC. This sequence encodes CASSRGQPTDSYEQYF. The chain recombines TRBV4-3 with TRBJ2-7; D possibly uses TRBD1 or TRBD2 (6 bases each). CDR3 length: 16 residues. Germline V gene sequence: CDR1 LGHNA, CDR2 YSLEER. V was shortened by 8 bases and J by 1 base, with 21 bases between the two germline ends.

The chain uses TRBV9 and TRBJ2-3; D gene ambiguous. The CDR3 extends over 14 amino acids. Germline CDR1 and CDR2: SGDLS and YYNGEE. The V and J ends lost 2 bases and 4 bases respectively, with 11 bases between them. The DNA of the CDR3 is TGTGCCAGCAGCGTTAACTACCGAGCAGATACGCAGTATTTT. This translates into CASSVNYRADTQYF.

V gene TRBV7-3 combines with J gene TRBJ1-1; 7 bases align to TRBD1. This CDR3 is built from 13 residues. V dropped 5 bases and J dropped 4; count of bases not matched to a gene: 4. Germline V gives CDR1 SGHTA, CDR2 FQGTGA. The CDR3 loop reads CASSIQGGTEAFF. CDR3 nucleotides: TGTGCCAGCAGCATTCAGGGGGGCACTGAAGCTTTCTTT.

The chain uses TRBV7-2 and TRBJ2-7, with 7 bases matching TRBD2. The CDR3 length is 14 residues. J was trimmed by 7 bases and V by 8 bases; bases with no gene match: 14. Germline assignment: CDR1 SGHTA and CDR2 FQGNSA. The CDR3: CASAGGDRAGEQYF. The CDR3 DNA reads TGTGCCAGCGCTGGGGGGGACCGAGCAGGGGAGCAGTACTTC.

This chain uses TRBV18 with TRBJ1-1; 10 positions match TRBD1. Germline trimming cut 8 bases from V and 6 bases from J; bases unmatched to any gene: 9. Germline CDR1 and CDR2: KGHSH and LQKENI. The CDR3 is 14 amino acids. CDR3 sequence reads: CASRASGQGAEAFF. In nucleotides, the CDR3 is TGTGCCAGCAGGGCATCTGGACAGGGGGCTGAAGCTTTCTTT.

V and J are TRBV28 and TRBJ2-2; 12 bases match TRBD2. V gave up 2 bases and J gave up 6 bases; unmatched junction bases: 4. Germline assignment: CDR1 MDHEN and CDR2 SYDVKM. This CDR3 spans 16 amino acids. CDR3 in amino acids: CASSLPGTSGSGELFF. CDR3 in DNA: TGTGCCAGCAGTTTACCCGGGACTAGCGGGTCCGGGGAGCTGTTTTTT.

The rearrangement joins TRBV7-3 to TRBJ1-1, with TRBD1 matching 9 bases. Trimming took 3 bases from V and 0 from J; bases not matched to a gene: 5. CDR1 and CDR2 from the germline V gene are SGHTA and FQGTGA. The CDR3 consists of 16 residues. CDR3 DNA: TGTGCCAGCAGCTTGGGGACAGGGCTCATGAACACTGAAGCTTTCTTT. This translates into CASSLGTGLMNTEAFF.

The chain is built from TRBV5-1 and TRBJ1-1; D is unresolved. Germline V gives CDR1 SGHRS, CDR2 YFSETQ. V gave up 1 base and J gave up 3 bases, with 7 bases separating them. CDR3 length equals 13 residues. Here the CDR3 reads CASSLYQDTEAFF. Here the CDR3 DNA reads TGCGCCAGCAGCTTGTACCAGGACACTGAAGCTTTCTTT.

The chain links TRBV11-1 to TRBJ2-2; 13 bases match TRBD2. The CDR3 spans 19 residues. Germline-derived CDR1 and CDR2 are SGHAT and FQDESV (reference sequence). Trimming cost V 2 bases and J 6 bases; bases outside gene matches: 12. The CDR3 DNA reads as TGTGCCAGCAGCTTAAGGGTAGGGAGGACTAGCGGGAGACCCGGGGAGCTGTTTTTT. This gives the protein CASSLRVGRTSGRPGELFF.